This entry describes one T cell receptor (beta chain). Every TCR cDNA molecule bore a unique molecular identifier. TCRdb re-called the 5' RACE reads with MiXCR, one entry per CDR3 protein. The table records 20,000 to 25,000 distinct CDR3 sequences, 7% of them present only once. The data belong to a study of spatial heterogeneity in lung cancer. CDR1 and CDR2 from the germline V gene are SGHNT and YENEEA. Trimming removed 4 bases at V and 5 bases at J, with 15 bases between. There are 15 residues in the CDR3. Time point denoted: sample taken at primary tumor resection. Donors were over 70 untreated early-stage non-small cell lung cancer patients. Extraction of whole RNA from tumor, nontumor lung or frozen PBMC preceded unsorted sequencing.

This sample comprised PBMCs, obtained at surgery. This chain joins TRBV11-3 and TRBJ2-1, with D possibly called TRBD1 or TRBD2 (5 bases each). The clonotype comes from a male donor with early-stage non-small cell lung cancer. CDR3 nucleotides: TGTGCCAGCAGCTCCCCTGGGGGATTAAACAATGAGCAGTTCTTC. This codes for CASSSPGGLNNEQFF.